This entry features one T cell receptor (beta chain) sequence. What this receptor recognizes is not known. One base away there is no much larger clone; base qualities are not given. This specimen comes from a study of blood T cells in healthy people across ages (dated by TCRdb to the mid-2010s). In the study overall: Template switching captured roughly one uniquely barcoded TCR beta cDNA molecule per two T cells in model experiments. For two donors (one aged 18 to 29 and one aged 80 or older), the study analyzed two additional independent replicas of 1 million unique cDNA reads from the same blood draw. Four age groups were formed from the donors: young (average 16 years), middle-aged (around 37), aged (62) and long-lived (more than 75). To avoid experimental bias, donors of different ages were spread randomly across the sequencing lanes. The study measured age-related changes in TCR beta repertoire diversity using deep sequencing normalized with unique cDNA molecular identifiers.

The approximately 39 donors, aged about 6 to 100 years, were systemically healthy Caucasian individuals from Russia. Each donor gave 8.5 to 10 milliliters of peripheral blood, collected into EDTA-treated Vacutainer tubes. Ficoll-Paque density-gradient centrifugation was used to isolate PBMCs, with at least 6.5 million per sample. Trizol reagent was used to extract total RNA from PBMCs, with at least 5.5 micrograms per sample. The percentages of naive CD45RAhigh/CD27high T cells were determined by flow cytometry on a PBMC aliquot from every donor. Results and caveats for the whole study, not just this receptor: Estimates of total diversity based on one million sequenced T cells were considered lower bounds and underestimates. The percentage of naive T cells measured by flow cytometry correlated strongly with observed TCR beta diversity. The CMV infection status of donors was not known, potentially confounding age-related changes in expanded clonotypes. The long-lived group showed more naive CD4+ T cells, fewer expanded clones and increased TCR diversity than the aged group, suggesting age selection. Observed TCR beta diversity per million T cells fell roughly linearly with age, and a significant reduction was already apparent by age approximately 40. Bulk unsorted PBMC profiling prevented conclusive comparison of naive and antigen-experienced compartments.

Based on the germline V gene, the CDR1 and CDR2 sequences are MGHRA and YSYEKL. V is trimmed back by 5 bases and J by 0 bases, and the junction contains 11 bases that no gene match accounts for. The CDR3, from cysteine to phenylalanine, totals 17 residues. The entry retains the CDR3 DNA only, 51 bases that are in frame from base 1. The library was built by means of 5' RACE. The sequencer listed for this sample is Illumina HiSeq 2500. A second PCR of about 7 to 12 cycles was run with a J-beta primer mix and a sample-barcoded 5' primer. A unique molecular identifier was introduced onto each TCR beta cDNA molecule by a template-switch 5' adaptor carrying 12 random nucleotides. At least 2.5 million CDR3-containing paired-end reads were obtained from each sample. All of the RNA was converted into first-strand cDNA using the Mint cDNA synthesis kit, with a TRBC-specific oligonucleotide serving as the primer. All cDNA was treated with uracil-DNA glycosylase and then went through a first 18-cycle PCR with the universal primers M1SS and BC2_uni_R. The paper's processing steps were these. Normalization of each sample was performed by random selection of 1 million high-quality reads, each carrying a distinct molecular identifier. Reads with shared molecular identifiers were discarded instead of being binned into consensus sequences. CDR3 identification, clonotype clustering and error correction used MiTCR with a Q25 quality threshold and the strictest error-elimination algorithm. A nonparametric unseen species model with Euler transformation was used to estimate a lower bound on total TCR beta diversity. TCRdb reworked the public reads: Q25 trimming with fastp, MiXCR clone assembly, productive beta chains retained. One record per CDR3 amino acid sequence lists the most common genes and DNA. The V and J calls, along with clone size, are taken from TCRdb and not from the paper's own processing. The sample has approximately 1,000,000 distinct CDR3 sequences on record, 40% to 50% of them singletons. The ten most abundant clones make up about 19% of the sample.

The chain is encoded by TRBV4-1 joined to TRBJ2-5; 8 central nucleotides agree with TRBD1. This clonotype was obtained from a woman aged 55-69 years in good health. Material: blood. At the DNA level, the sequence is TGCGCCAGCAGCTATCCTACAGGGGGACAGTACCAAGAGACCCAGTACTTC. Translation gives CASSYPTGGQYQETQYF.